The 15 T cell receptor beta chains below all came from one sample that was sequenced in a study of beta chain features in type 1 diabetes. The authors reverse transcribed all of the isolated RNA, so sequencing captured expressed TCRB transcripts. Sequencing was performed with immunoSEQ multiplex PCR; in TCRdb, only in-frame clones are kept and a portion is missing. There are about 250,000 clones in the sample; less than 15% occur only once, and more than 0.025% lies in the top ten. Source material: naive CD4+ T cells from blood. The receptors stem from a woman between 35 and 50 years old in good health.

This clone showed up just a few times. The CDR3 nucleotides read TGTGCCAGCACCACTATTGATCCGAGTGGCTACACCTTC. This translates into CASTTIDPSGYTF. The V and J genes are TRBV21-1 and TRBJ1-2. TRBV21-1 is shown as a pseudogene. This CDR3 region has 13 residues.

The CDR3 sequence is CASMGTGRSEQYF. CDR3 nucleotides: TGTGCCAGTATGGGGACAGGGCGAAGTGAGCAGTACTTC. The rearrangement joins TRBV19 to TRBJ2-7, with 9 positions matching TRBD1. CDR3 length: 13 residues. V shed 7 bases, J shed 7 bases, and the junction held 8 bases outside the gene matches. Germline V gene data show CDR1 as LNHDA and CDR2 as SQIVND (reference sequence).

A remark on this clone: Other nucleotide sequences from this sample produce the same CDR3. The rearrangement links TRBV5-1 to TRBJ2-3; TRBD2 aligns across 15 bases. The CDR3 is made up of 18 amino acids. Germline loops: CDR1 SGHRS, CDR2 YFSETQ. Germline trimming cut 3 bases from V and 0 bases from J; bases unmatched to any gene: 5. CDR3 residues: CASSSGLAGGPSTDTQYF. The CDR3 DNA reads TGCGCCAGCAGCTCCGGACTAGCGGGGGGGCCGAGCACAGATACGCAGTATTTT. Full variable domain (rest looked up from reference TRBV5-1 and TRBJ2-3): KAGVTQTPRYLIKTRGQQVTLSCSPISGHRSVSWYQQTPGQGLQFLFEYFSETQRNKGNFPGRFSGRQFSNSRSEMNVSTLELGDSALYLCASSSGLAGGPSTDTQYFGPGTRLTVL.

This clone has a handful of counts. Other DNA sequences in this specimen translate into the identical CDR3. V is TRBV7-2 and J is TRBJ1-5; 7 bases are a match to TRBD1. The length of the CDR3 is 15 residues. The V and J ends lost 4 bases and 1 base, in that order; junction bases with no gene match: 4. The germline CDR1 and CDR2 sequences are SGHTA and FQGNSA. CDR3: CASSSTGTSNQPQHF. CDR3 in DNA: TGTGCCAGCAGCTCGACAGGGACCAGCAATCAGCCCCAGCATTTT.

CDR3 DNA: TGTGCCAGCAGCTTAGTCCTGGGAGGGTTTAACGGGGAGCTGTTTTTT. The encoded protein is CASSLVLGGFNGELFF. The V call is TRBV11-2, the J call TRBJ2-2; 7 nucleotides match TRBD2. The CDR3 length is 16 residues. CDR1 is SGHAT and CDR2 is FQNNGV in the germline V gene. With 1 base clipped from V and 7 bases from J, the junction kept 9 bases outside the gene matches.

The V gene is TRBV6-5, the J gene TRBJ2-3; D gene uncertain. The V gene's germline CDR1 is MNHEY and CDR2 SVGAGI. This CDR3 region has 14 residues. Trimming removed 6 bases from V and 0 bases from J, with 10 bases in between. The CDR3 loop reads CASRASFSTDTQYF. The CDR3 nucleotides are TGTGCCAGCAGGGCTTCCTTTAGCACAGATACGCAGTATTTT.

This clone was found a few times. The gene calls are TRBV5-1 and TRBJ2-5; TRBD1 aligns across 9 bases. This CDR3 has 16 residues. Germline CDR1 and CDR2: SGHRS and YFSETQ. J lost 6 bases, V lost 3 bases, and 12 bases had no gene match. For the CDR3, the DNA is TGCGCCAGCAGCTCGGGGACAGGGCCGGGGTTAAAGACCCAGTACTTC. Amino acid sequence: CASSSGTGPGLKTQYF.

CDR3 bases: TGCGCCAGCAGCGGCGGGGAGCGGGGGGTCACAGATACGCAGTATTTT. Encoded protein: CASSGGERGVTDTQYF. This sequence joins TRBV5-1 and TRBJ2-3; TRBD2 matches at 9 bases. The V gene end was trimmed by 4 bases and the J gene end by 2 bases; junction bases not matched to a gene: 8. The CDR3 covers 16 residues. The germline gives CDR1 SGHRS, CDR2 YFSETQ.

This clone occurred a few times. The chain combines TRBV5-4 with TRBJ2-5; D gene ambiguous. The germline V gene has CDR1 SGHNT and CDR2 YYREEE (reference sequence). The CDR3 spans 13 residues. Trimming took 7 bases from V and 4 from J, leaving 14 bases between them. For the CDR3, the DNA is TGTGCCAGCCGTCCCCCCACGGGAGAGACCCAGTACTTC. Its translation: CASRPPTGETQYF. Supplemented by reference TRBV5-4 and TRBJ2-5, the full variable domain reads ETGVTQSPTHLIKTRGQQVTLRCSSQSGHNTVSWYQQALGQGPQFIFQYYREEENGRGNFPPRFSGLQFPNYSSELNVNALELDDSALYLCASRPPTGETQYFGPGTRLLVL.

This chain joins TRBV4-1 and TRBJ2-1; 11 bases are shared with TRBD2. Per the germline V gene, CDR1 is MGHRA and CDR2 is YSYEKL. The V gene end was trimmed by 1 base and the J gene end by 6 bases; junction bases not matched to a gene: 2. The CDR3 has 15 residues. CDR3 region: CASSQGLAGGNEQFF. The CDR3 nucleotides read TGCGCCAGCAGCCAAGGTCTAGCGGGGGGCAATGAGCAGTTCTTC.

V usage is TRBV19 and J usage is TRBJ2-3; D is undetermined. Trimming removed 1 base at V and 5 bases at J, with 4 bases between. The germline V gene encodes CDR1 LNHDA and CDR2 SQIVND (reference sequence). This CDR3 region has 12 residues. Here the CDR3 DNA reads TGTGCCAGTAGTATAGCGAGAGATACGCAGTATTTT. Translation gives CASSIARDTQYF.

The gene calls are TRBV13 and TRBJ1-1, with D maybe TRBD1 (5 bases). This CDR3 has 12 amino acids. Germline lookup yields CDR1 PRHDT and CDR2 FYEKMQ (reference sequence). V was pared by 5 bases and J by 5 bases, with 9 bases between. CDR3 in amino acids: CASSRGGTEAFF. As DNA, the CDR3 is TGTGCCAGCAGCCGGGGGGGGACTGAAGCTTTCTTT. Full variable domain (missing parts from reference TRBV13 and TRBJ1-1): AAGVIQSPRHLIKEKRETATLKCYPIPRHDTVYWYQQGPGQDPQFLISFYEKMQSDKGSIPDRFSAQQFSDYHSELNMSSLELGDSALYFCASSRGGTEAFFGQGTRLTVV.

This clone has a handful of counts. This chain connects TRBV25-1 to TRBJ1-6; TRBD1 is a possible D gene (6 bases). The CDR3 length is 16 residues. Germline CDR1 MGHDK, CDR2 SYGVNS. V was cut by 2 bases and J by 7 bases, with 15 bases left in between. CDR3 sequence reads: CASSEPSGQGNSPLHF. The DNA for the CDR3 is TGTGCCAGCAGTGAACCCTCGGGACAAGGAAATTCACCCCTCCACTTT.

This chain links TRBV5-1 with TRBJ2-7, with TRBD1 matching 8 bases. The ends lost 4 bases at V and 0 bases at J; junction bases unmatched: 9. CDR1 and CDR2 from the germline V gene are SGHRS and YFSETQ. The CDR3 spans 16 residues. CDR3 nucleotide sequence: TGCGCCAGCAGCCTCTTTGGACAGGGAACCTCCTACGAGCAGTACTTC. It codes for CASSLFGQGTSYEQYF.

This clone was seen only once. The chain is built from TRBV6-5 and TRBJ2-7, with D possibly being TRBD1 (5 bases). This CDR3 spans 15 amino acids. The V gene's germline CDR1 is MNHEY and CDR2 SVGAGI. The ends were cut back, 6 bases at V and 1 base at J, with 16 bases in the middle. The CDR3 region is CASRYAGLGSYEQYF. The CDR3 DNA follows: TGTGCCAGCAGGTACGCAGGGTTGGGTTCCTACGAGCAGTACTTC.